This passage covers 15 T cell receptor beta chains from one sample sequenced in a study of breast tumors, draining lymph nodes, adjacent tissues. TCRdb independently ran MiXCR on the multiplex PCR reads; one entry per CDR3 protein. This table has around 15,000 distinct CDR3 sequences, around 50% appearing once. The sample comprised tumor-adjacent breast tissue. Receptors originate from a female donor with breast cancer. Some clones in this sample may be carry-over from other donors' samples.

This clonotype appeared a few times. One junction end disagrees with the germline gene, perhaps due to a read error. The chain has TRBV20-1 and TRBJ2-1; D gene unclear. The CDR3 runs 12 residues. Germline CDR1 reads DFQATT; CDR2 reads SNEGSKA (reference sequence). CDR3 in amino acids: CGAPKGRYEQFF. The CDR3 nucleotides are TGCGGTGCCCCTAAGGGCAGGTATGAGCAGTTCTTC.

There are many counts of this clonotype. A read error may be the cause here, since a much bigger clone is one base away. CDR3 sequence reads: CASSLAGAFYEQYF. DNA for the CDR3: TGTGCCAGCAGCTTGGCCGGGGCCTTCTACGAGCAGTACTTC. The chain has TRBV5-8 and TRBJ2-7; either TRBD1 or TRBD2 may supply D (5 bases each). This CDR3 region has 14 residues. The V gene lost 0 bases and the J gene lost 3 bases, with 10 bases spanning the gap. The germline gives CDR1 SGHTS, CDR2 YDEGEE.

V and J are TRBV4-3 and TRBJ1-3; D possibly corresponds to TRBD1 (6 bases). The CDR3 covers 17 residues. Germline CDR1 LGHNA, CDR2 YSLEER. Trimming stripped 5 bases from V and 0 bases from J, with 17 bases between. The CDR3 is CASSVRFGGNSGNTIYF. CDR3 DNA: TGCGCCAGCAGCGTCCGTTTCGGGGGCAACTCTGGAAACACCATATATTTT.

This clonotype was found many times. The chain recombines TRBV6-5 with TRBJ2-1, with 10 bases identical to TRBD2. The J segment lost 5 bases and the V segment lost 2 bases, leaving 6 bases of the junction unmatched. This CDR3 is built from 16 residues. Germline CDR1 is MNHEY and CDR2 is SVGAGI. The CDR3 is CASSYPSGRFNNEQFF. CDR3 nucleotides: TGTGCCAGCAGTTACCCTAGCGGGAGATTCAACAATGAGCAGTTCTTC.

At least ten counts were recorded for this clonotype. V is TRBV9 and J is TRBJ2-1; 8 nucleotides match TRBD2. V gave up 0 bases and J gave up 5 bases; unmatched junction bases: 10. From germline, CDR1 is SGDLS and CDR2 YYNGEE. The CDR3 runs 17 residues. CDR3 sequence: CASSVAGGPPFDNEQFF. CDR3 bases: TGTGCCAGCAGCGTAGCGGGAGGGCCCCCTTTCGACAATGAGCAGTTCTTC.

The sample holds many counts of this clonotype. The chain uses TRBV4-1 and TRBJ2-1; 9 positions agree with TRBD2. CDR1 is MGHRA and CDR2 is YSYEKL in the germline V gene. Trimming removed 6 bases from V and 8 bases from J; junction bases left unmatched: 11. CDR3 length: 15 amino acids. CDR3 DNA: TGCGCCAGCAGTTCCGGCGGGAGGGCCGGGGATGAGCAGTTCTTC. It codes for CASSSGGRAGDEQFF.

Many counts were recorded for this clonotype. This sequence joins TRBV19 and TRBJ2-1; 7 bases line up with TRBD2. The length of the CDR3 is 15 residues. V shed 3 bases and J 7 bases; nucleotides not matched to a gene: 9. Germline loops: CDR1 LNHDA, CDR2 SQIVND (reference sequence). The CDR3 loop reads CASSILAGVENEQFF. In DNA, the CDR3 is TGTGCCAGTAGTATTCTGGCGGGAGTGGAAAATGAGCAGTTCTTC.

The V call is TRBV10-3, the J call TRBJ2-2; D call uncertain. Trimming removed 5 bases at V and 6 bases at J, with 10 bases between. CDR1 and CDR2 (germline): ENHRY, SYGVKD. The CDR3 is made up of 13 amino acids. The CDR3 nucleotides are TGTGCCATCAGTCAGGAACACGCCGGGGAGCTGTTTTTT. As protein: CAISQEHAGELFF.

The chain is built from TRBV7-9 and TRBJ2-7; 7 bases align to TRBD2. The CDR3 covers 12 residues. The ends lost 5 bases at V and 8 bases at J; junction bases unmatched: 6. The germline CDR1 and CDR2 sequences are SEHNR and FQNEAQ (reference sequence). Here the CDR3 DNA reads TGTGCCAGCAGCGGGACCGGGGGGAAGCAGTACTTC. Protein sequence: CASSGTGGKQYF.

The V gene is TRBV9, the J gene TRBJ1-2, with 8 bases that match TRBD1. Trimming cost V 5 bases and J 7 bases; bases outside gene matches: 4. Germline V gives CDR1 SGDLS, CDR2 YYNGEE. The length of the CDR3 is 12 residues. The CDR3 loop reads CASRQGAGGYTF. Written as DNA, the CDR3 is TGTGCCAGCAGGCAGGGGGCAGGTGGCTACACCTTC.

This clonotype was recorded many times. V gene TRBV20-1 combines with J gene TRBJ2-1, with 9 bases fitting TRBD2. This CDR3 has 13 amino acids. In germline, CDR1 is DFQATT, CDR2 SNEGSKA (reference sequence). The V segment lost 2 bases and the J segment 15 bases; nucleotides outside the gene matches: 11. The CDR3 region is CSARRLAVETGFF. In DNA, the CDR3 is TGCAGTGCTAGAAGACTAGCGGTTGAAACGGGGTTCTTC.

As for this clonotype: A much larger clone differs from this one at a single base, so this may be a read error. The rearrangement links TRBV20-1 to TRBJ2-2; D may be TRBD1 or TRBD2 (5 bases each). CDR1 and CDR2 from the germline V gene are DFQATT and SNEGSKA (reference sequence). The CDR3 covers 11 residues. The CDR3 sequence is CSAKGNGELSF. The CDR3 region has the DNA TGCAGTGCCAAGGGGAACGGGGAGCTGTCTTTT.

There are a few counts of this clonotype. The chain links TRBV28 to TRBJ2-2; 12 nucleotides agree with TRBD2. CDR1 is MDHEN and CDR2 is SYDVKM in the germline V gene. The CDR3 sequence is 16 residues long. V was pared by 5 bases and J by 8 bases, with 9 bases of the junction left unmatched. The CDR3 spells CASSAGLAGDLGELFF. The CDR3 DNA follows: TGTGCCAGCAGTGCGGGACTAGCGGGCGACTTGGGGGAGCTGTTTTTT.

This clonotype was picked up a small number of times. V usage is TRBV20-1 and J usage is TRBJ2-3; 12 bases map to TRBD2. CDR1 is DFQATT, CDR2 SNEGSKA, per germline (reference sequence). After removal of 0 bases from V and 0 bases from J, the junction contained 4 bases not matched to a gene. The CDR3 extends over 17 amino acids. The DNA for the CDR3 is TGCAGTGCTAGAGATCCGGGGACTAGCGGGAGCACAGATACGCAGTATTTT. Its protein is CSARDPGTSGSTDTQYF.

V and J are TRBV20-1 and TRBJ2-2; D might be TRBD2 (5 bases). Germline-derived CDR1 and CDR2 are DFQATT and SNEGSKA (reference sequence). This CDR3 contains 13 residues. V was shortened by 1 base and J by 2 bases, with 5 bases between the two germline ends. The DNA of the CDR3 is TGCAGTGCTAGAGGACTAAACACCGGGGAGCTGTTTTTT. Amino acids: CSARGLNTGELFF.